One T cell receptor (beta chain) is described in this entry. In the authors' workflow: Quantification of nucleated cells was approximated via reference gene primer amplification. Here immunoSEQ multiplex PCR was the method, and the copy in TCRdb shows in-frame clones only, minus some. That table gives V, J and clone size, and the DNA gave D and trimming. The sample comprises approximately 500,000 clones, 75% to 90% of which are singletons, and more than 3% rests with the top ten. This sample stems from a study of blood T cell repertoires in COVID-19. Study as a whole: There were acute and convalescent COVID-19 samples, and they came from the United States, Italy and Spain. PBMCs, B-cell-depleted T cells, or T cells provided the cDNA or gDNA that made up the material.

This receptor was identified in a human donor in a cohort sampled during active COVID-19. Sequencing was done on a sample of peripheral blood.

This CDR3 reads CASSFQTGPSEQYF. The CDR3 DNA is TGTGCCAGCAGCTTTCAGACAGGACCCTCCGAGCAGTACTTC. This chain links TRBV7-2 with TRBJ2-7; D is perhaps TRBD1 (6 bases). V lost 3 bases and J 6 bases, leaving 15 bases between the germline ends. CDR3 length: 14 amino acids. Germline assignment: CDR1 SGHTA and CDR2 FQGNSA. Based on the CDR3 plus reference TRBV7-2 and TRBJ2-7, the full variable domain is GAGVSQSPSNKVTEKGKDVELRCDPISGHTALYWYRQSLGQGLEFLIYFQGNSAPDKSGLPSDRFSAERTGGSVSTLTIQRTQQEDSAVYLCASSFQTGPSEQYFGPGTRLTVT.